This T cell receptor (beta chain) was identified in a study of T cell clones after liver transplantation. Study-level information: HCV positivity affected three of eight recipients; the rest lacked autoimmune or viral indications.

Trimming cost V 0 bases and J 5 bases; bases outside gene matches: 4. CDR1 is SGHNT and CDR2 is YYREEE in the germline V gene (reference sequence). The CDR3 has 15 residues. Broader study findings: These preliminary findings come from unstandardized post-transplant sampling times.

Produced via immunoSEQ multiplex PCR; TCRdb's table is partial and in-frame only. This table holds over 15,000 clones, 75% to 90% found once. A note on this clone: Its antigen is currently unknown.

The sample in question was CD8+ T cells from blood, obtained around 42 months after liver transplant. This TCR was recovered from a human patient who received a liver transplant. T cells may partly derive from the graft donor. This sequence joins TRBV5-4 and TRBJ2-1; 8 bases map to TRBD2. The CDR3 is CASSLGLAGDNEQFF. In DNA form, the CDR3 reads TGTGCCAGCAGCTTGGGCCTAGCGGGCGACAATGAGCAGTTCTTC.